The 32 T cell receptor beta chains presented below share a single source sample, sequenced in a study of shared clonotypes between healthy human individuals. Generated by immunoSEQ multiplex PCR, the TCRdb table keeps only in-frame clones and is missing some. The sample includes about 2.3 million clones, about nine tenths of them seen just once. The material sequenced was naive CD4+ T cells from PBMCs. Subset indicated: CD45RA+ positively selected. These receptor sequences come from a man aged 18-30 years in good health. Some clones in this sample may be carry-over from other donors' samples.

The chain carries TRBV19 and TRBJ2-3; 8 positions agree with TRBD2. V dropped 3 bases and J dropped 2; count of bases not matched to a gene: 13. Germline V gene sequence: CDR1 LNHDA, CDR2 SQIVND (reference sequence). The CDR3 contains 18 residues. The DNA for the CDR3 is TGTGCCAGTAGTATCGGGACTAGACATCCCCCCCACACAGATACGCAGTATTTT. Amino acid sequence: CASSIGTRHPPHTDTQYF.

In this sample, this clone turned up a few times. The sample has other DNA sequences that encode this CDR3 too. This sequence joins TRBV28 and TRBJ1-1; D is uncertain. Trimming removed 2 bases from V and 2 bases from J, with 3 bases in between. The CDR3 has 12 amino acids. Germline loops: CDR1 MDHEN, CDR2 SYDVKM. The CDR3 DNA sequence: TGTGCCAGCAGTTTAACAAACACTGAAGCTTTCTTT. Translating it yields CASSLTNTEAFF.

This chain uses TRBV6-1 with TRBJ1-5, with no clear D. The CDR3 is 17 residues long. Germline V gene sequence: CDR1 MNHNS, CDR2 SASEGT. Trimming removed 1 base at V and 6 bases at J, with 19 bases between. CDR3 residues: CASSEERFRSPPQPQHF. The CDR3 coding sequence is TGTGCCAGCAGTGAAGAGAGATTTAGGTCACCTCCTCAGCCCCAGCATTTT.

This chain joins TRBV2 and TRBJ2-5; D possibly corresponds to TRBD2 (5 bases). From germline, CDR1 is SNHLY and CDR2 FYNNEI. The CDR3 runs to 14 residues. Trimming stripped 1 base from V and 2 bases from J, with 8 bases between. CDR3 sequence: CASSEDEGQETQYF. CDR3 DNA sequence: TGTGCCAGCAGTGAAGACGAGGGACAAGAGACCCAGTACTTC.

This clone was seen a single time. The V and J genes are TRBV4-1 and TRBJ2-1; TRBD2 matches at 8 bases. The CDR3 loop spans 16 amino acids. The germline V gene encodes CDR1 MGHRA and CDR2 YSYEKL. Unmatched junction bases numbered 10, after V lost 4 bases and J lost 5 bases. The CDR3 spells CASSLRGLAGNNEQFF. The CDR3, as DNA: TGCGCCAGCAGCCTTCGTGGGCTAGCGGGTAACAATGAGCAGTTCTTC.

DNA for the CDR3: TGTGCCAGCAGCCCCGCCGGGACTAGACGAAATGAGCAGTTCTTC. It translates to CASSPAGTRRNEQFF. J is TRBJ2-1 and V is TRBV5-4; 8 nucleotides line up with TRBD2. V lost 4 bases and J lost 7; bases outside the gene matches: 10. This CDR3 region has 15 residues. CDR1 SGHNT and CDR2 YYREEE come from the germline V gene (reference sequence).

DNA for the CDR3: TGTGCCAGCAGCTTTCGGCTAGCGGGAGTAACAGATACGCAGTATTTT. It translates to CASSFRLAGVTDTQYF. The chain carries TRBV13 and TRBJ2-3; 10 bases are a match to TRBD2. V was pared by 3 bases and J by 3 bases, with 6 bases of the junction left unmatched. CDR1 and CDR2 from the germline V gene are PRHDT and FYEKMQ (reference sequence). The CDR3 is 16 residues long.

This chain links TRBV28 with TRBJ2-5; no firm D call. The CDR3 has 14 residues. Germline V gene lookup returns CDR1 MDHEN and CDR2 SYDVKM. V was shortened by 6 bases and J by 3 bases, with 14 bases between the two germline ends. The CDR3 DNA sequence: TGTGCCAGCAGAGTGGGAACCCAAAAAGAGACCCAGTACTTC. Its translation: CASRVGTQKETQYF.

The J gene is TRBJ2-5, the V gene TRBV13, with 7 bases matching TRBD1. TRBJ2-7 explains the end of the DNA better; the J call may be wrong. CDR1 is PRHDT and CDR2 is FYEKMQ in the germline V gene (reference sequence). CDR3 length equals 14 residues. The CDR3 sequence: CASSSRQGSYEQYF. The CDR3 nucleotides are TGTGCCAGCAGCTCTAGACAGGGTTCCTACGAGCAGTACTTC.

The sample holds one count of this clone. V and J are TRBV19 and TRBJ2-1; 11 bases agree with TRBD2. CDR3 length: 17 residues. Trimming took 1 base from V and 6 from J; bases not matched to a gene: 8. Germline CDR1 reads LNHDA; CDR2 reads SQIVND (reference sequence). In nucleotides, the CDR3 is TGTGCCAGTAGTATAGTTCTAGCGGGAGGTGGTAGCAATGAGCAGTTCTTC. Amino acid sequence: CASSIVLAGGGSNEQFF.

This clone was found a few times. CDR3 protein: CASGGTGGLVGYTF. The CDR3 region has the DNA TGTGCCAGTGGAGGGACAGGCGGCTTGGTCGGCTACACCTTC. The chain combines TRBV6-5 with TRBJ1-2; the match to TRBD1 covers 8 bases. Germline assignment: CDR1 MNHEY and CDR2 SVGAGI. The CDR3 spans 14 residues. Trimming at V came to 9 bases and at J to 8 bases, leaving 14 bases not matched to a gene.

The gene calls are TRBV19 and TRBJ2-1; 7 positions agree with TRBD2. Germline V CDR1 and CDR2: LNHDA, SQIVND (reference sequence). The V and J ends lost 6 bases and 6 bases, in that order; junction bases with no gene match: 8. The CDR3 sequence is 14 residues long. CDR3 DNA sequence: TGTGCCAGTAGAAGGGAGGGCCCTATCAATGAGCAGTTCTTC. It specifies CASRREGPINEQFF.

This clone was seen once. V gene TRBV28 combines with J gene TRBJ2-7, with D perhaps assigned TRBD1 or TRBD2 (6 bases each). This CDR3 is 12 amino acids long. Germline CDR1 MDHEN, CDR2 SYDVKM. Between the trimmed V and J ends, which lost 7 bases and 2 bases, there was a span of 9 bases. Here the CDR3 DNA reads TGTGCCAGCACGGGGGCTGCCTACGAGCAGTACTTC. This sequence encodes CASTGAAYEQYF.

The CDR3 protein is CASSHGRSTDTQYF. CDR3 in DNA: TGTGCCAGCAGCCACGGACGGAGCACAGATACGCAGTATTTT. J is TRBJ2-3 and V is TRBV11-3; no firm D call. The CDR3 spans 14 residues. Germline CDR1 reads SGHNT; CDR2 reads YENEEA. The V end was cut by 5 bases, the J end by 0 bases, with 9 bases between.

The chain joins TRBV5-1 to TRBJ1-3; D is unclear. The V end lost 4 bases, the J end lost 0 bases, and 14 bases lay between the germline ends. Germline V gives CDR1 SGHRS, CDR2 YFSETQ. The CDR3 contains 16 residues. Here the CDR3 reads CASSVEHLRSGNTIYF. The CDR3 region has the DNA TGCGCCAGCAGCGTCGAACACCTCCGCTCTGGAAACACCATATATTTT.

This clone showed up just a few times. The J gene is TRBJ1-1, the V gene TRBV29-1, with D hard to call. CDR3 length: 12 amino acids. V was cut by 0 bases and J by 4 bases, with 6 bases left in between. Per the germline V gene, CDR1 is SQVTM and CDR2 is ANQGSEA. DNA for the CDR3: TGCAGCGTTGAAGATCAGACCACTGAAGCTTTCTTT. Its protein product is CSVEDQTTEAFF.

CDR3 sequence: CSAGANVLTF. DNA for the CDR3: TGCAGTGCTGGGGCCAACGTCCTGACTTTC. The chain recombines TRBV20-1 with TRBJ2-6, with unresolved D. V lost 5 bases, J lost 4 bases, and 0 bases lay in between. The CDR3 is 10 amino acids. The germline V gene has CDR1 DFQATT and CDR2 SNEGSKA (reference sequence).

The rearrangement joins TRBV6-5 to TRBJ2-7; D gene uncertain. Germline assignment: CDR1 MNHEY and CDR2 SVGAGI. The CDR3 is 14 residues long. Trimming shortened V by 0 bases and J by 6 bases, and 12 bases separated the two germline ends. The CDR3 sequence: CASSYSRQTSEQYF. CDR3 bases: TGTGCCAGCAGTTACTCGAGACAAACTTCCGAGCAGTACTTC.

This sequence joins TRBV7-2 and TRBJ1-5; 9 bases align to TRBD1. This CDR3 has 19 residues. Germline loops: CDR1 SGHTA, CDR2 FQGNSA. J was trimmed by 0 bases and V by 5 bases; bases with no gene match: 14. The CDR3 sequence is CASSDAGTGILGSNQPQHF. For the CDR3, the DNA is TGTGCCAGCAGCGATGCCGGGACAGGGATATTGGGTAGCAATCAGCCCCAGCATTTT. Supplemented by reference TRBV7-2 and TRBJ1-5, the full variable domain reads GAGVSQSPSNKVTEKGKDVELRCDPISGHTALYWYRQSLGQGLEFLIYFQGNSAPDKSGLPSDRFSAERTGGSVSTLTIQRTQQEDSAVYLCASSDAGTGILGSNQPQHFGDGTRLSIL.

J is TRBJ2-7 and V is TRBV5-3, with TRBD2 identical over 11 bases. TRBV5-3 is an open reading frame, and its role is uncertain. This CDR3 comprises 14 residues. The ends lost 8 bases at V and 4 bases at J; junction bases unmatched: 8. In DNA, the CDR3 is TGTGCCAGCCACACTAGCGGGAGTACTTACGAGCAGTACTTC. This gives the protein CASHTSGSTYEQYF.

This clone was detected once. The CDR3 nucleotides read TGTGCCAGCAGAGGCCGGGACAGGGGCTACGAGCAGTACTTC. Protein: CASRGRDRGYEQYF. This rearrangement joins TRBV6-5 to TRBJ2-7, with 10 bases lining up with TRBD1. Trimming took 6 bases from V and 3 from J; bases not matched to a gene: 5. CDR3 length equals 14 residues. Per the germline V gene, CDR1 is MNHEY and CDR2 is SVGAGI.

This chain joins TRBV7-2 and TRBJ2-1, with 9 bases aligning to TRBD1. CDR1 and CDR2 from the germline V gene are SGHTA and FQGNSA. The CDR3 totals 16 residues. Losses at the gene ends were 0 bases for V and 5 bases for J; bases not matched to a gene: 5. CDR3 protein: CASSLAIGQGNNEQFF. The CDR3 nucleotides read TGTGCCAGCAGCTTAGCGATAGGACAGGGGAACAATGAGCAGTTCTTC.

This chain connects TRBV19 to TRBJ1-1, with D perhaps TRBD1 (6 bases). Germline values: CDR1 LNHDA, CDR2 SQIVND (reference sequence). The CDR3 is 13 amino acids. Trimming took 7 bases from V and 3 from J, leaving 12 bases between them. The CDR3 bases are TGTGCCAGTACCACCCAGGGGCACACTGAAGCTTTCTTT. Translation: CASTTQGHTEAFF.

This sequence joins TRBV2 and TRBJ1-5; no reliable D call. This CDR3 has 11 amino acids. Germline-derived CDR1 and CDR2 are SNHLY and FYNNEI. V lost 1 base, J lost 15 bases, and 10 bases lay in between. The CDR3 DNA follows: TGTGCCAGCAGTGAAGGGGCAGTTGGGCATTTT. This translates into CASSEGAVGHF. Full variable domain (missing parts from reference TRBV2 and TRBJ1-5): EPEVTQTPSHQVTQMGQEVILRCVPISNHLYFYWYRQILGQKVEFLVSFYNNEISEKSEIFDDQFSVERPDGSNFTLKIRSTKLEDSAMYFCASSEGAVGHFGDGTRLSIL.

This chain links TRBV5-1 with TRBJ2-1; 11 bases map to TRBD2. The CDR3 is 17 residues long. With V trimmed by 5 bases and J by 0 bases, 7 bases remained unmatched. The V gene's germline CDR1 is SGHRS and CDR2 YFSETQ. The DNA of the CDR3 is TGCGCCAGCAGACCGGGACTAGCGGTGAGCTCCTACAATGAGCAGTTCTTC. This translates into CASRPGLAVSSYNEQFF.

This sequence joins TRBV4-1 and TRBJ1-4; no reliable D call. This CDR3 is 13 amino acids long. Germline V gene lookup returns CDR1 MGHRA and CDR2 YSYEKL. V lost 0 bases and J 8 bases, leaving 7 bases between the germline ends. The CDR3 DNA reads as TGCGCCAGCAGCCAAGAGTTGCGGGAAAAACTGTTTTTT. The encoded protein is CASSQELREKLFF.

This chain joins TRBV7-3 and TRBJ2-1; D may match TRBD1 or TRBD2 (5 bases each). Trimming removed 2 bases at V and 0 bases at J, with 8 bases between. The CDR3 extends over 15 amino acids. CDR1 is SGHTA and CDR2 is FQGTGA in the germline V gene. The CDR3 spells CASSLWGSSYNEQFF. DNA of the CDR3: TGTGCCAGCAGCTTATGGGGGAGCTCCTACAATGAGCAGTTCTTC.

This clone is a singleton in its sample. The chain combines TRBV5-8 with TRBJ2-2; D remains unclear. Germline loops: CDR1 SGHTS, CDR2 YDEGEE. V lost 2 bases, J lost 1 base, and 6 bases lay in between. There are 14 residues in the CDR3. The CDR3 protein is CASSLTMNTGELFF. CDR3 bases: TGTGCCAGCAGCTTAACTATGAACACCGGGGAGCTGTTTTTT.

This clone was observed a single time. The V and J genes are TRBV6-1 and TRBJ1-5, with D maybe TRBD1 (5 bases). The V gene lost 1 base and the J gene lost 7 bases, with 20 bases spanning the gap. The CDR3 has 17 amino acids. The V gene's germline CDR1 is MNHNS and CDR2 SASEGT. The CDR3 sequence: CASSEVDHGGLRQPQHF. The CDR3 nucleotides read TGTGCCAGCAGTGAAGTGGACCACGGGGGGTTAAGACAGCCCCAGCATTTT.

The rearrangement joins TRBV5-5 to TRBJ1-2; no definite D call. The CDR3 loop spans 14 amino acids. Trimming left V 0 bases short and J 6 bases short, with 12 bases between. The V gene's germline CDR1 is SGHKS and CDR2 YYEKEE (reference sequence). The chain's CDR3 is CASSLGGFRDGYTF. The DNA for the CDR3 is TGTGCCAGCAGCTTGGGAGGGTTTAGGGATGGCTACACCTTC.

This clone was detected only once. The chain has TRBV11-1 and TRBJ2-3; D is ambiguous. The CDR3 sequence is 15 residues long. V lost 2 bases and J 0 bases, leaving 9 bases between the germline ends. Germline CDR1 and CDR2: SGHAT and FQDESV (reference sequence). In DNA form, the CDR3 reads TGTGCCAGCAGCTTAACCGTCGCTAGCACAGATACGCAGTATTTT. It is translated as CASSLTVASTDTQYF.

Only a few counts were recorded for this clone. V is TRBV9 and J is TRBJ1-1; D gene uncertain. Germline CDR1 is SGDLS and CDR2 is YYNGEE. The CDR3 loop spans 15 amino acids. Trimming stripped 0 bases from V and 7 bases from J, with 16 bases between. The CDR3: CASSVASQPYGEAFF. The CDR3 region has the DNA TGTGCCAGCAGCGTAGCTAGCCAACCTTATGGTGAAGCTTTCTTT.